This T cell receptor beta chain was sequenced during a study of T cell responses to AZD1222 COVID-19 vaccine. The germline V gene encodes CDR1 LGHDT and CDR2 YNNKEL (reference sequence). Trimming pared 2 bases from V and 8 bases from J, leaving 26 bases between. This CDR3 has 18 residues. Generated by immunoSEQ multiplex PCR, the TCRdb table keeps only in-frame clones and is missing some. This sample carries roughly 140,000 clones, approximately 90% of them seen once, and the ten largest clones take about 2%. On this clone: Its antigen is unidentified.

Findings and caveats of the study: Within unmutated variant regions lay the reported targets of nearly half of spike-specific TCRs. Spike-specific TCR breadth and depth both grew after two AZD1222 doses.

The sample in question was peripheral blood, obtained on day 0 of AZD1222 vaccination. V is TRBV3-1 (or the pseudogene TRBV3-2) and J is TRBJ2-3, with D possibly TRBD2 on 6 matching bases. The receptor's source is an adult in good health. Written as DNA, the CDR3 is TGTGCCAGCAGCCAACTGAAAGTAAGGGGACTTCTTAGGGCTACGCAGTATTTT. This gives the protein CASSQLKVRGLLRATQYF.